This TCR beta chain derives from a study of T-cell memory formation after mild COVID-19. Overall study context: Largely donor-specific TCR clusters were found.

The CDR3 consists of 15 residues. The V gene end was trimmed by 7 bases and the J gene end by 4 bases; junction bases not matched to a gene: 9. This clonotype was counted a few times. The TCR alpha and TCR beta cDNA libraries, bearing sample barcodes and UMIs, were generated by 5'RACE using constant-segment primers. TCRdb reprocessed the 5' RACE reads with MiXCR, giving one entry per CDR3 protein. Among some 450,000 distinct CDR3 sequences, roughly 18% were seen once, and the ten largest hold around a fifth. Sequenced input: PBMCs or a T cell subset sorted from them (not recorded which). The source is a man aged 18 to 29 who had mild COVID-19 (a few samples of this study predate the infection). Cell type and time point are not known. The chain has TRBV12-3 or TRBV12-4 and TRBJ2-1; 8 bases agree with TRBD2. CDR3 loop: CASTPYSGGYNEQFF. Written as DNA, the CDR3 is TGTGCCAGCACCCCATACAGCGGGGGTTACAATGAGCAGTTCTTC.